This T cell receptor (beta chain) was captured in a study of blood T cell repertoires in COVID-19. On the study more broadly: Samples came from the United States, Italy and Spain, spanning acute and convalescent COVID-19. From T cells, B-cell-depleted T cells, or PBMCs came the material, which was cDNA or gDNA.

Per the authors' pipeline: Amplification from reference gene primers served as the basis for estimated nucleated cell counts. Generated by immunoSEQ multiplex PCR, the TCRdb table keeps only in-frame clones and is missing some. V, J and clone size are taken as reported in that table, and D and trimming were inferred from the DNA itself. Among some 42,000 clones listed, about 87% were seen once. Trimming left V 1 base short and J 7 bases short, with 4 bases between. The CDR3 spans 12 residues. Germline V CDR1 and CDR2: LGHDT, YNNKEL (reference sequence). V gene TRBV3-1 (or the pseudogene TRBV3-2) combines with J gene TRBJ2-2; D uncertain. The sample was peripheral blood. This TCR derives from a human donor in a cohort sampled during active COVID-19. The chain's CDR3 is CASSQAGGELFF. CDR3 coding DNA: TGTGCCAGCAGCCAAGCGGGCGGGGAGCTGTTTTTT.